This TCR beta chain was documented in a study of blood T cell repertoires in COVID-19. Germline trimming cut 7 bases from V and 3 bases from J; bases unmatched to any gene: 4. The CDR3 extends over 13 amino acids. Germline V CDR1 and CDR2: MNHEY, SVGAGI. In the study's own analysis: Researchers report that nucleated cell counts were estimated from reference gene primer amplification. Using immunoSEQ multiplex PCR, the repertoire was profiled, and TCRdb retains in-frame clones only, with some absent. V and J calls and clone size are those listed in that table; D and trimming were worked out from the DNA. The sample yields about 73,000 clones, 77% seen once.

The sequence came from an older man with COVID-19, enrolled during active disease. The chain recombines TRBV6-5 with TRBJ2-7; 9 bases align to TRBD2. The specimen sequenced was peripheral blood. This CDR3 is CASTLTSGYEQYF. The CDR3 region has the DNA TGTGCCAGCACCTTGACTAGCGGCTACGAGCAGTACTTC.